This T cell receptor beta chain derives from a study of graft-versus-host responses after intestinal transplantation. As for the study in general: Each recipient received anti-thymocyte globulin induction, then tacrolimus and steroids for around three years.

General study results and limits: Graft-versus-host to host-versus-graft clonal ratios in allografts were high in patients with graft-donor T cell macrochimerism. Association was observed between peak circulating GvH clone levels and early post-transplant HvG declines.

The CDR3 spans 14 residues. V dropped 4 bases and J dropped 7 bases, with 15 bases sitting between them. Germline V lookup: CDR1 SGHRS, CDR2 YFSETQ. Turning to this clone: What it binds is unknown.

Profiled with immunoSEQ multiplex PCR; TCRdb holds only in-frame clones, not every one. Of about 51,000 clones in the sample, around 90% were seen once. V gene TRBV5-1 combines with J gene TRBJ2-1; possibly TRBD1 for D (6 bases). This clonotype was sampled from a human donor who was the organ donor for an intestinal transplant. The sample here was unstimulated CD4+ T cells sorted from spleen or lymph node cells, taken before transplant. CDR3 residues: CASSPRGPENEQFF. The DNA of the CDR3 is TGCGCCAGCAGCCCCAGGGGCCCGGAAAATGAGCAGTTCTTC.